The subject of this entry is one T cell receptor beta chain. Indicated time point: newly diagnosed GD, antithyroid drugs for less than 3 months. PBMC-derived RNA was used for the TCR library. The record originates from a study of regulatory T cells in long-lasting Graves disease. In building TCR beta libraries, iRepertoire HTBI primers were used together with Arm-PCR of CDR3 regions. TCRdb reanalysed the multiplex PCR reads using MiXCR and keeps one entry per CDR3 protein. The sample lists fewer than 400,000 distinct CDR3 sequences, about 18% occurring once. The CDR3 covers 16 residues. Germline V gene lookup returns CDR1 SGHDN and CDR2 FVKESK. V shed 2 bases, J shed 8 bases, and the junction held 7 bases outside the gene matches.

The chain has TRBV14 and TRBJ2-1, with 12 bases identical to TRBD2. This TCR came from a female donor with Graves disease. The input for sequencing was peripheral blood mononuclear cells (PBMCs), taken at new diagnosis, from a patient treated with antithyroid drugs. CDR3 loop: CASSQLAGGPDHEQFF. The CDR3 bases are TGTGCCAGCAGCCAACTAGCGGGAGGGCCGGACCATGAGCAGTTCTTC.